This TCR beta chain was sequenced for a study of shared clonotypes between healthy human individuals. Study-wide background: A couple of women and a few men aged 18 to 49 served as donors. Researchers assigned three CD4 naive, three CD4 memory, two CD8 naive and one CD8 memory plate to each donor.

Study-wide findings and caveats: The donor pool, a small one, limited the genetic and exposure-history diversity represented.

Libraries were prepared by immunoSEQ multiplex PCR; TCRdb keeps only in-frame clonotypes and omits some of them. Of over a million clones listed, approximately 98% were seen once; the top ten hold roughly 0.45%. Points on this clone: What it recognizes is unknown.

The sequence was obtained from a man aged 25-40 years in good health. Sequenced input: naive CD4+ T cells sorted from blood. Subset defined: CD45RA+ positively selected.

The CDR3 DNA follows: TGCAGCGTTGCGGACTTCCAAGAGACCCAGTACTTC. This encodes CSVADFQETQYF. This chain links TRBV29-1 with TRBJ2-5, with D tentatively TRBD2 (5 bases). From germline, CDR1 is SQVTM and CDR2 ANQGSEA. The V end lost 4 bases, the J end lost 1 base, and 7 bases lay between the germline ends. The CDR3 is 12 amino acids.